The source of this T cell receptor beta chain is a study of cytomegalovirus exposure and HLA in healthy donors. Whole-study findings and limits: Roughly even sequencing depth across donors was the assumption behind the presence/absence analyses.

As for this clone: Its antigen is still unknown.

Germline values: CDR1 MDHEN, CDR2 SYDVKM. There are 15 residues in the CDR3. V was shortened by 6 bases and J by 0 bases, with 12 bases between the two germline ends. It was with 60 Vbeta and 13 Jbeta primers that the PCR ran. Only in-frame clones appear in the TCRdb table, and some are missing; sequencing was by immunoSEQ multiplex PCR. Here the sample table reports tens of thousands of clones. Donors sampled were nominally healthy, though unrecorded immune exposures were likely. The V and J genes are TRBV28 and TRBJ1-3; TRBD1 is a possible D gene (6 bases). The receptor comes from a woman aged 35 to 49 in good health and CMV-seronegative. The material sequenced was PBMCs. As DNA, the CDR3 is TGTGCCAGCAGCCGACGACAGGTCTCTGGAAACACCATATATTTT. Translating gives CASSRRQVSGNTIYF.